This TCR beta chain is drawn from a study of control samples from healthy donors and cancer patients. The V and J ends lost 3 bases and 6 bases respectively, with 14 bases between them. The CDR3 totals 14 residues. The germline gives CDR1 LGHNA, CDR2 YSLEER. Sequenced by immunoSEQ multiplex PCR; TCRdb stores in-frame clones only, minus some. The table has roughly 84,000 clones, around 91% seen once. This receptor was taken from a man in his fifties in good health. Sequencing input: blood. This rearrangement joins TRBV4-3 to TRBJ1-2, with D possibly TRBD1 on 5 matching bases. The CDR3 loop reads CASSQRRAGNGYTF. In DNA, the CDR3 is TGCGCCAGCAGCCAGAGGCGAGCAGGGAATGGCTACACCTTC.